What follows is one T cell receptor (beta chain) and its context. As processed by the authors: Researchers report that nucleated cell counts were estimated from reference gene primer amplification. Using immunoSEQ multiplex PCR, the repertoire was profiled, and TCRdb retains in-frame clones only, with some absent. V and J calls and clone size are as listed in that table; D and trimming were resolved from the DNA. The sample has around 400,000 clones; approximately 89% are singletons. The entry originates in a study of blood T cell repertoires in COVID-19. This receptor was taken from a woman aged 40 to 50 who had been exposed to COVID-19. Material: PBMCs or T cells enriched from blood (not recorded which).

CDR3 protein: CASSVSGGSYEQYF. The CDR3 DNA reads TGTGCCAGTAGTGTCAGCGGGGGATCCTACGAGCAGTACTTC. The rearrangement links TRBV19 to TRBJ2-7; 8 bases match TRBD2. V lost 5 bases, J lost 1 base, and 4 bases stayed unmatched. The V gene's germline CDR1 is LNHDA and CDR2 SQIVND (reference sequence). This CDR3 comprises 14 residues.